This T cell receptor beta chain stems from a study of radiation and T cells in renal cell carcinoma. Study outcomes and limitations: Top tumor clonotypes rose in blood 2 weeks post-radiation, then contracted.

The sample's time point: baseline pretreatment blood. The treatment denotes: 15 Gy SBRT to primary tumor, nephrectomy 4 weeks later. Radiation-treated patients gave blood at baseline, week 2 and week 4. Clear cell pathology was present in this patient's renal cell carcinoma. Notes on this clone: Its antigen is as yet unknown.

With V trimmed by 5 bases and J by 0 bases, 13 bases remained unmatched. Germline lookup yields CDR1 SGHRS and CDR2 YFSETQ. This CDR3 has 18 amino acids. Sequenced by immunoSEQ multiplex PCR; TCRdb stores in-frame clones only, minus some. The sample shows 45,000 or so clones, 65% to 90% of them seen only once. The chain joins TRBV5-1 to TRBJ2-1; 8 positions match TRBD2. The sequences come from blood, collected from a patient whose treatment included radiotherapy and nephrectomy. The sequence was collected from a woman between 70 and 85 years old with renal cell carcinoma. The CDR3 DNA sequence: TGCGCCAGCAGGGGGGCGGGAGGTCACCTCAGCTCCTACAATGAGCAGTTCTTC. It is translated as CASRGAGGHLSSYNEQFF.